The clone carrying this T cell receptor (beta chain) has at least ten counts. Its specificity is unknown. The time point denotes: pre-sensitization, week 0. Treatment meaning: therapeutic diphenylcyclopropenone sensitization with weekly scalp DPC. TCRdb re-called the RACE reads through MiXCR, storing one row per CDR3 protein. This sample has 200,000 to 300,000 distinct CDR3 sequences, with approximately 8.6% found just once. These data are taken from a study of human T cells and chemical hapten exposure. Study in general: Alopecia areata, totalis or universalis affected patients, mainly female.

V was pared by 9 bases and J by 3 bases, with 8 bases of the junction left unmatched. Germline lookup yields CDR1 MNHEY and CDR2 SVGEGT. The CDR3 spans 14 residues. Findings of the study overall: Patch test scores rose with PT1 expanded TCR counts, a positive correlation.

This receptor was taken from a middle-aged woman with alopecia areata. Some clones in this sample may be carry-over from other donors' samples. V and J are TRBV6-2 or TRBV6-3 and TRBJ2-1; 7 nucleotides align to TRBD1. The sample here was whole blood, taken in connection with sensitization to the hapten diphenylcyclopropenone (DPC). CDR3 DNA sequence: TGTGCCAGTACCGGGACAGACCTCTACAATGAGCAGTTCTTC. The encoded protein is CASTGTDLYNEQFF.